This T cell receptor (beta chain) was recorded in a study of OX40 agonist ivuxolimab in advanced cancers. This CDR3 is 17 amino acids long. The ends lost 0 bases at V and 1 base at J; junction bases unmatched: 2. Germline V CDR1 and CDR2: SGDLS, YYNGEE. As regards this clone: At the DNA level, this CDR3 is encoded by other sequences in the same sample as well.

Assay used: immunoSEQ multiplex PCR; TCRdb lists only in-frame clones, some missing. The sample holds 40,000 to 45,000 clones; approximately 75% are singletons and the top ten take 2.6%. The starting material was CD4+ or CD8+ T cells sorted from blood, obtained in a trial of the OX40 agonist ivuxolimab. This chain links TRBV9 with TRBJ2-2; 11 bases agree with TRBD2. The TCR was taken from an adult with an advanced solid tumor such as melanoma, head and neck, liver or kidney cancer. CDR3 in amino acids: CASSVGLAGGNTGELFF. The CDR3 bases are TGTGCCAGCAGCGTAGGTCTAGCGGGAGGGAACACCGGGGAGCTGTTTTTT.